One sample yielded the 8 T cell receptor beta chains listed below, sequenced in a study of CD8 T cells in ankylosing spondylitis. General study points: Seemingly characteristic of ankylosing spondylitis blood was a TCR beta motif consisting of fewer than 10 highly homologous variants.

In TCRdb, the 5' RACE reads were re-called with MiXCR into one record per CDR3 protein. This table holds 750,000 to 850,000 distinct CDR3 sequences, about 11% found once. These TCRs are of unknown antigen specificity. The sequenced sample consisted of blood, either unsorted or a sorted T cell fraction (not recorded which). The receptor source for this set is a male donor with ankylosing spondylitis.

V is TRBV5-1 and J is TRBJ2-4; D may be TRBD1 (5 bases). V shed 4 bases and J shed 1 base, with 15 bases lying between them. Germline loops: CDR1 SGHRS, CDR2 YFSETQ. The CDR3 extends over 16 amino acids. For the CDR3, the DNA is TGCGCCAGCAGCAGCGCTGGGGCGACGGCCAAAAACATTCAGTACTTC. Its translation: CASSSAGATAKNIQYF.

The sample holds a few counts of this clonotype. The CDR3: CATSGQEDTGELFF. CDR3 DNA: TGTGCCACCAGTGGGCAGGAAGACACCGGGGAGCTGTTTTTT. This chain connects TRBV24-1 to TRBJ2-2; D is ambiguous. V lost 5 bases and J 3 bases, leaving 9 bases between the germline ends. The CDR3 is 14 amino acids. CDR1 KGHDR and CDR2 SFDVKD come from the germline V gene.

This clonotype was recorded a few times. The V call is TRBV11-3, the J call TRBJ2-3; weak D call: TRBD2 (6 bases). Germline assignment: CDR1 SGHNT and CDR2 YENEEA. The germline V and J ends were trimmed by 4 bases and 4 bases, with 12 bases remaining between them. This CDR3 is built from 14 residues. The CDR3 coding sequence is TGTGCCAGCAGCTCCGGGGGTAGTGCAGATACGCAGTATTTT. It is translated as CASSSGGSADTQYF.

This clonotype was seen only a few times. The V call is TRBV15, the J call TRBJ2-2, with TRBD2 matching over 8 bases. The CDR3 length is 16 residues. The V gene's germline CDR1 is LNHNV and CDR2 YYDKDF (reference sequence). V shed 1 base and J 5 bases; nucleotides not matched to a gene: 6. Here the CDR3 reads CATSRVSSGRTGELFF. DNA for the CDR3: TGTGCCACCAGCAGAGTGTCTAGCGGGCGTACCGGGGAGCTGTTTTTT. Based on the CDR3 plus reference TRBV15 and TRBJ2-2, the full variable domain is DAMVIQNPRYQVTQFGKPVTLSCSQTLNHNVMYWYQQKSSQAPKLLFHYYDKDFNNEADTPDNFQSRRPNTSFCFLDIRSPGLGDTAMYLCATSRVSSGRTGELFFGEGSRLTVL.

This clonotype has more than one count but fewer than ten. The gene calls are TRBV20-1 and TRBJ1-2; D uncertain. V shed 6 bases and J shed 5 bases, with 16 bases lying between them. Germline CDR1 DFQATT, CDR2 SNEGSKA (reference sequence). The CDR3 totals 13 residues. The DNA of the CDR3 is TGCAGTGCCCTCGACAAGGGCGTTTATGGCTACACCTTC. Its translation is CSALDKGVYGYTF.

The chain links TRBV6-2 or TRBV6-3 to TRBJ2-1, with a tentative D call TRBD1 (5 bases). V was trimmed by 2 bases and J by 12 bases, leaving 11 bases between them. CDR3 size: 12 residues. Germline values: CDR1 MNHEY, CDR2 SVGEGT. CDR3 region: CASSYGVGRQFF. The DNA for the CDR3 is TGTGCCAGCAGTTACGGCGTGGGGCGGCAGTTCTTC.

This clonotype appeared a few times. The CDR3 DNA is TGCAGTGCTAGTGTTCAGGGTGGCTATGGCTACACCTTC. Translation: CSASVQGGYGYTF. The chain joins TRBV20-1 to TRBJ1-2; maybe TRBD1 (5 bases). The V and J ends lost 3 bases and 4 bases respectively, with 12 bases between them. Per germline, CDR1 DFQATT and CDR2 SNEGSKA (reference sequence). The length of the CDR3 is 13 residues.

In its sample, this clonotype was seen a few times. The chain uses TRBV6-2 or TRBV6-3 and TRBJ2-5; D is ambiguous. Trimming took 2 bases from V and 0 from J, leaving 7 bases between them. The CDR3 covers 14 residues. Germline V gene sequence: CDR1 MNHEY, CDR2 SVGEGT. The CDR3 loop reads CASSYEQYQETQYF. In DNA form, the CDR3 reads TGTGCCAGCAGTTACGAGCAGTACCAAGAGACCCAGTACTTC.